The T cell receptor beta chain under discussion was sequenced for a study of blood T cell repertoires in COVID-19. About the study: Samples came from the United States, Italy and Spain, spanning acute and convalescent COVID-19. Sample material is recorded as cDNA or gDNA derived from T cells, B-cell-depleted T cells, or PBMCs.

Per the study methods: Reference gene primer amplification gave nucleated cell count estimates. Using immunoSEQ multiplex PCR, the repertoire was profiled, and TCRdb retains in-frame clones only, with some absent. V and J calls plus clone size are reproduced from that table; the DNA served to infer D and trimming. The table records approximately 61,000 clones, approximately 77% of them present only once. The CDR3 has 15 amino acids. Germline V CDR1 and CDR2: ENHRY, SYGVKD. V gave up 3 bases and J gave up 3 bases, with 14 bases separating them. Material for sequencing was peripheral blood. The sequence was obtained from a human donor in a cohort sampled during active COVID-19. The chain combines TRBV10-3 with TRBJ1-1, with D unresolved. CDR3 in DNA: TGTGCCATCAGTGACCCGGGAGTGTTGCACACTGAAGCTTTCTTT. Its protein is CAISDPGVLHTEAFF.